This T cell receptor (beta chain) stems from a study of cytomegalovirus exposure and HLA in healthy donors. In nominal health when sampled, donors likely had unrecorded immune exposures nonetheless. Amplification used 60 Vbeta primers and 13 Jbeta primers. Per the original methods: Counted up in a later analysis, unique TCR beta chains came to some 72 million, with roughly 11 million shared. TCRdb's table, derived via immunoSEQ multiplex PCR, lists solely in-frame clones and lacks some. V and J calls and clone size follow that table, whereas D and trimming were derived from the DNA. Here the sample spans 150,000 to 170,000 clones, around 80% being singletons. V trimming: 3 bases; J trimming: 3 bases; junction bases outside the gene matches: 6. This CDR3 contains 15 residues. In germline, CDR1 is SGHTA, CDR2 FQGTGA.

This clonotype was obtained from a young man in good health and CMV-seropositive. Sequenced sample: PBMCs. This chain joins TRBV7-3 and TRBJ2-3; TRBD2 matches at 7 bases. In DNA form, the CDR3 reads TGTGCCAGCAGCTTCGGCGGGAGAGTTACAGATACGCAGTATTTT. Protein product: CASSFGGRVTDTQYF.